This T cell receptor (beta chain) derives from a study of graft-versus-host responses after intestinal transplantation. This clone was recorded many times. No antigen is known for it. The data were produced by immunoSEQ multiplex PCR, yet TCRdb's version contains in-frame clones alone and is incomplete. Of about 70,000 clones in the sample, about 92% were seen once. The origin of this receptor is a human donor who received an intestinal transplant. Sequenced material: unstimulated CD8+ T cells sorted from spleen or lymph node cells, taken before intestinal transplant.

The CDR3 DNA is TGCGCCAGCAGCCAAGATTCCGGGACAGGGTTAAGGAACATTCAGTACTTC. As protein: CASSQDSGTGLRNIQYF. This chain links TRBV4-1 with TRBJ2-4; 9 bases align to TRBD1. CDR1 and CDR2 from the germline V gene are MGHRA and YSYEKL. Unmatched junction bases numbered 10, after V lost 0 bases and J lost 7 bases. The CDR3 has 17 residues.